This T cell receptor beta chain was found in a study of blood T cell repertoires in COVID-19. Recruits, aged roughly 18 to 89 years, lived in 20 to 30 US areas. Cohorts were determined from participant-reported clinical history. Two negative PCRs, clearance, or symptom resolution had been documented for recovered Cohort 3 donors. This CDR3 has 14 residues. J lost 4 bases, V lost 4 bases, and 4 bases had no gene match. The germline V gene encodes CDR1 SGHRS and CDR2 YFSETQ. Original data processing: For nucleated cells, counts were estimated from reference gene primer amplification. Generated by immunoSEQ multiplex PCR, the TCRdb table keeps only in-frame clones and is missing some. The V and J calls and clone size were taken over from that table, and D and trimming were inferred from the DNA. Counted here are 200,000 to 300,000 clones, around 88% occurring once; the ten biggest clones make up under 10%.

Sequenced material: PBMCs or T cells enriched from blood (not recorded which). The chain carries TRBV5-1 and TRBJ2-2; 7 nucleotides match TRBD2. This clonotype was obtained from a man aged 35-49 years who had recovered from COVID-19. This chain's CDR3 is CASSLWEGTGELFF. CDR3 coding DNA: TGCGCCAGCAGCCTTTGGGAGGGCACCGGGGAGCTGTTTTTT.